This T cell receptor beta chain was sequenced in a study of T cells in Graves' hyperthyroidism and ophthalmopathy. Amplified TCR beta CDR3 regions derived from RNA transcripts. The HTBI set primed first-round TCR CDR3 RT-PCR. One entry per CDR3 protein, called by TCRdb with MiXCR from the multiplex PCR reads. Of more than 350,000 distinct CDR3 sequences in the sample, about 14% were seen once. Disease lasting under 3 months, a NOSPECS grade of at least 4, and a Clinical Activity Score of at least 3 were features of the ophthalmopathy patients. Exclusions: uncontrolled infection, other autoimmune disease, pregnancy, lactation. Diagnostic assessment was based on clinical symptoms, serum thyroxine and TRAb, thyroid ultrasound and orbital computed tomography. Each 10 ml fresh peripheral blood draw supplied the PBMCs. CDR1 and CDR2 (germline): DFQATT, SNEGSKA (reference sequence). This CDR3 spans 15 amino acids. The J segment lost 2 bases and the V segment lost 3 bases, leaving 5 bases of the junction unmatched.

In its sample, this clonotype was seen a few times. The TCR was taken from a woman aged 25 to 45 with Graves' ophthalmopathy. Sample: blood. This chain connects TRBV20-1 to TRBJ2-5; TRBD1 aligns across 11 bases. The CDR3 sequence: CSASYRDRGQETQYF. The CDR3 DNA is TGCAGTGCTAGTTACCGGGACAGGGGGCAAGAGACCCAGTACTTC.